This TCR beta chain was recovered during a study of technical replicates of blood from a few donors (TCRdb year 2017). A word on this clone: Its antigen is currently not known. Nothing much larger sits one base from this clone, and base qualities are not available.

Library prep was done by the immunoSEQ multiplex PCR assay. Not all clones reach the TCRdb copy of this immuneACCESS table, which keeps in-frame sequences only. Checked studies attribute under half of the gap to unresolved V genes and leave the rest unexplained. In this sample the table shows tens of thousands of clones, 86% of which occur a single time. The ten largest clones take up approximately 5.1% of the sample. Taken from cysteine to phenylalanine, the CDR3 has 15 residues. Only the CDR3 DNA stays, 45 bases, in frame from base 1. In the germline V gene, CDR1 corresponds to SGHAT and CDR2 to FQNNGV. The junction shows trimming of 1 base on V and 5 bases on J, plus 14 bases between the germline ends.

The rearrangement combines TRBV11-2 with TRBJ1-1; a weak D assignment points to TRBD1 (5 bases agree). Sequenced sample: PBMCs. The origin of this receptor is a human donor in good health. Some clones in this sample may be carry-over from other donors' samples. The DNA sequence is as follows: TGTGCCAGCAGCTTAGCTCGAGTGGGGCTGACTGAAGCTTTCTTT. This encodes CASSLARVGLTEAFF.